This T cell receptor (beta chain) is from a study of T-cell reconstitution after alpha-beta-depleted transplantation in children. Study-level results: Several patients had high TCRbeta diversity at day 60; it came from surviving recipient T cells and thymic progenitors. At the one-year point after transplant, T-cell counts and TCRbeta diversity were found to come mostly from T cells that had been newly produced. Expanded graft clones, several hundred of them, were reportedly the source of alpha-beta T cells about two months after transplant.

As it was prepared, the TCRbeta library received unique molecular identifiers. TCRdb ran MiXCR on the PCR reads and lists one entry per CDR3 protein. The sample has around 700,000 distinct CDR3 sequences; 13% are singletons. CDR1 is MDHEN, CDR2 SYDVKM, per germline. Trimming removed 6 bases from V and 2 bases from J, with 15 bases in between. The CDR3 covers 15 residues. This clonotype was detected a few times. Its target is unknown. This receptor was taken from a girl aged 2 to 9 with congenital amegakaryocytic thrombocytopenia, due to receive a stem cell transplant. The sequencing here drew on PBMCs, taken before TCRalphabeta/CD19-depleted stem cell transplant. The chain uses TRBV28 and TRBJ2-3; D remains unclear. The CDR3 region has the DNA TGTGCCAGCAGCCCCCGGGTAGCTTACACAGATACGCAGTATTTT. It encodes CASSPRVAYTDTQYF. Full variable domain (remainder filled in from reference TRBV28 and TRBJ2-3): DVKVTQSSRYLVKRTGEKVFLECVQDMDHENMFWYRQDPGLGLRLIYFSYDVKMKEKGDIPEGYSVSREKKERFSLILESASTNQTSMYLCASSPRVAYTDTQYFGPGTRLTVL.